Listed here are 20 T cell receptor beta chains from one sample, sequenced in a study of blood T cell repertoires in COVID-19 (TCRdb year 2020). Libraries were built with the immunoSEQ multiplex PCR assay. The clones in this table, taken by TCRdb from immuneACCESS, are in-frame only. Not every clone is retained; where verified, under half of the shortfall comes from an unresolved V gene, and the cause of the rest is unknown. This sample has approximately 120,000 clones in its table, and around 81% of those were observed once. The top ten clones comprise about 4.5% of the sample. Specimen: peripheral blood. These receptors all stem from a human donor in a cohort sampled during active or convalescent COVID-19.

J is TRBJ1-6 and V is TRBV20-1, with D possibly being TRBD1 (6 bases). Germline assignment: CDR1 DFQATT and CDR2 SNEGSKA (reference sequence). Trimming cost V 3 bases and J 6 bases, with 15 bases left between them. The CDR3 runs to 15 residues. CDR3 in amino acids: CSASEGRGANSPLHF. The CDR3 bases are TGCAGTGCTAGTGAGGGCCGGGGGGCTAATTCACCCCTCCACTTT.

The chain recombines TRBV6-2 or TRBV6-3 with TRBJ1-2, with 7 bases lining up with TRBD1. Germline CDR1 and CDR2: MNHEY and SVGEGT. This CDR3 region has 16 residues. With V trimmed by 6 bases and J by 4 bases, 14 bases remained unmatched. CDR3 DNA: TGTGCCAGCAGCCACCTCGAAGGACAGGCGCCCTATGGCTACACCTTC. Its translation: CASSHLEGQAPYGYTF.

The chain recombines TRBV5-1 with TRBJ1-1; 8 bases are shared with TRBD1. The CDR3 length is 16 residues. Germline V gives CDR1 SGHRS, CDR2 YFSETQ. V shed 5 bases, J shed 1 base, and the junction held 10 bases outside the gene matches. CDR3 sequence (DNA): TGCGCCAGCAGAGTATCAGGCGGACAGGGGAACACTGAAGCTTTCTTT. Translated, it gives CASRVSGGQGNTEAFF.

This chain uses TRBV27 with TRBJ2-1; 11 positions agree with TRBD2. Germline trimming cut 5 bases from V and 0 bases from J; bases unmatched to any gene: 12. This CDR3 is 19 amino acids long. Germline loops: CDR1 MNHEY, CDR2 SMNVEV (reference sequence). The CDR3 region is CASSPRLAGSTSSYNEQFF. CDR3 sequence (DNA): TGTGCCAGCAGTCCCAGACTAGCGGGATCGACCAGCTCCTACAATGAGCAGTTCTTC.

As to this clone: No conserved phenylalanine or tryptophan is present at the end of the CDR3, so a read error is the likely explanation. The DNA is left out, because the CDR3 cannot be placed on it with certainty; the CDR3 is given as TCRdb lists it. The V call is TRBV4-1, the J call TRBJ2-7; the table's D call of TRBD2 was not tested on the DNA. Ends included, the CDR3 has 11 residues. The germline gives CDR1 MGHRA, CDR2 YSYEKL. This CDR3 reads CASSQDKAAGS.

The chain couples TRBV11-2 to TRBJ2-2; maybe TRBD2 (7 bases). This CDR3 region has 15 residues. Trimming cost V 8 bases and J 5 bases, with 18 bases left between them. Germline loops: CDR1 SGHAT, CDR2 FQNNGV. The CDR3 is CASRTTGGETGELFF. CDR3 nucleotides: TGTGCCAGCCGAACAACGGGGGGCGAGACCGGGGAGCTGTTTTTT.

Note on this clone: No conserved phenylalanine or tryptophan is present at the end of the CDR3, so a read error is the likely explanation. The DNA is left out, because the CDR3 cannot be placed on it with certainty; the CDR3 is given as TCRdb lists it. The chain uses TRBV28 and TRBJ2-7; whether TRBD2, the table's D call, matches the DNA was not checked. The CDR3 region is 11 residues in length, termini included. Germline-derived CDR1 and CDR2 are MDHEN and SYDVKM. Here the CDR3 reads CASSTTVTVVL.

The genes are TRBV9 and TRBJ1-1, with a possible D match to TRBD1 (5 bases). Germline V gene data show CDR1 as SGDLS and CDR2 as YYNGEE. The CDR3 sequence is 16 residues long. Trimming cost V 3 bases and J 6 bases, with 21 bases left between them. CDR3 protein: CASSAGGGTFDSEAFF. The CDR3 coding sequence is TGTGCCAGCAGCGCTGGGGGAGGGACCTTTGACTCTGAAGCTTTCTTT.

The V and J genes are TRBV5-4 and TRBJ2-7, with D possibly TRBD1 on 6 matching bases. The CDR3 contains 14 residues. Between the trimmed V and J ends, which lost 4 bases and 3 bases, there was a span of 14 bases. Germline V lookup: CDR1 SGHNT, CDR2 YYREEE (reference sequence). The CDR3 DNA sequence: TGTGCCAGCAGCCCACGAGTGGACAGCTACGAGCAGTACTTC. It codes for CASSPRVDSYEQYF. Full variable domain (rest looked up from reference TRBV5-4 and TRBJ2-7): ETGVTQSPTHLIKTRGQQVTLRCSSQSGHNTVSWYQQALGQGPQFIFQYYREEENGRGNFPPRFSGLQFPNYSSELNVNALELDDSALYLCASSPRVDSYEQYFGPGTRLTVT.

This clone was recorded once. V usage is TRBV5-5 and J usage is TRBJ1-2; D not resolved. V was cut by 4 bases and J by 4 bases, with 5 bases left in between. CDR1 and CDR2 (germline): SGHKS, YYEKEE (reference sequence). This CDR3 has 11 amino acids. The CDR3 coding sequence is TGTGCCAGCAGCCCCCTCTATGGCTACACCTTC. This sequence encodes CASSPLYGYTF.

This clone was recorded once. CDR3 loop: CASSLVRDIYGYTF. CDR3 sequence (DNA): TGTGCCAGCAGCTTGGTCCGGGACATCTATGGCTACACCTTC. The chain is built from TRBV5-5 and TRBJ1-2; D may be TRBD1 (6 bases). From germline, CDR1 is SGHKS and CDR2 YYEKEE (reference sequence). This CDR3 comprises 14 residues. V lost 0 bases and J lost 4, with 10 bases in between. The variable domain in full, with the rest retrieved from reference TRBV5-5 and TRBJ1-2, is DAGVTQSPTHLIKTRGQQVTLRCSPISGHKSVSWYQQVLGQGPQFIFQYYEKEERGRGNFPDRFSARQFPNYSSELNVNALLLGDSALYLCASSLVRDIYGYTFGSGTRLTVV.

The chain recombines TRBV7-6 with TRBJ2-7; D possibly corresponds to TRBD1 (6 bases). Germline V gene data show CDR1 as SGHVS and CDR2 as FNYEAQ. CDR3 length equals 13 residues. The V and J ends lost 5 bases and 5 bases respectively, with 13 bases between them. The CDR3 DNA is TGTGCCAGCAGCCAACAGGGTTACGACGAGCAGTACTTC. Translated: CASSQQGYDEQYF.

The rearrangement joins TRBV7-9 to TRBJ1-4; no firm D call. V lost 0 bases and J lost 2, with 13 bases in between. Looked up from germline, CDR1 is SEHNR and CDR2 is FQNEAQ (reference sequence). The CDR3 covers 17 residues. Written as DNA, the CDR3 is TGTGCCAGCAGCTTAGCGACGGGAGGAGGCACTAATGAAAAACTGTTTTTT. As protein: CASSLATGGGTNEKLFF.

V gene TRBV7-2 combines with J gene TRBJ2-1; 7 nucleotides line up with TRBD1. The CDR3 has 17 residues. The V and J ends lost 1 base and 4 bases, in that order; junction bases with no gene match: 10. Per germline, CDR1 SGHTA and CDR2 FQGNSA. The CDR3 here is CASSLVGRPGQYNEQFF. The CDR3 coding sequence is TGTGCCAGCAGCTTAGTAGGAAGGCCGGGACAGTACAATGAGCAGTTCTTC. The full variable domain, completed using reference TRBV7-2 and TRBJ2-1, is GAGVSQSPSNKVTEKGKDVELRCDPISGHTALYWYRQSLGQGLEFLIYFQGNSAPDKSGLPSDRFSAERTGGSVSTLTIQRTQQEDSAVYLCASSLVGRPGQYNEQFFGPGTRLTVL.

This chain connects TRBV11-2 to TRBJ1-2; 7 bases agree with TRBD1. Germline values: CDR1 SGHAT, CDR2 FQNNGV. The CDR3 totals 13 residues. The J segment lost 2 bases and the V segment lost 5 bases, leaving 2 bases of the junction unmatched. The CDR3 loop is CASSVQGNYGYTF. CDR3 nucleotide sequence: TGTGCCAGCAGCGTACAGGGGAACTATGGCTACACCTTC. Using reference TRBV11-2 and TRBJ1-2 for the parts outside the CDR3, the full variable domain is EAGVAQSPRYKIIEKRQSVAFWCNPISGHATLYWYQQILGQGPKLLIQFQNNGVVDDSQLPKDRFSAERLKGVDSTLKIQPAKLEDSAVYLCASSVQGNYGYTFGSGTRLTVV.

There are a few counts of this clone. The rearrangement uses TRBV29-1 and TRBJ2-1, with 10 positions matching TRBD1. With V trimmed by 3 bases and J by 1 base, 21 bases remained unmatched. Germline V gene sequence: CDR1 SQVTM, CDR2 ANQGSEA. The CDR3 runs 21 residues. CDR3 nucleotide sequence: TGCAGCGTTGAGATATCCTCCCGGGACAGGGGCCCTCCAATTTCCTACAATGAGCAGTTCTTC. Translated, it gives CSVEISSRDRGPPISYNEQFF.

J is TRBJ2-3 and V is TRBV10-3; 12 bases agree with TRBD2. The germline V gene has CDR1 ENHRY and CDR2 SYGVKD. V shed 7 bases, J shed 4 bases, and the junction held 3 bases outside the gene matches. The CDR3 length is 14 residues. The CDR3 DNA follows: TGTGCCATCAAACTAGCGGGGGGTTCAGATACGCAGTATTTT. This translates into CAIKLAGGSDTQYF.

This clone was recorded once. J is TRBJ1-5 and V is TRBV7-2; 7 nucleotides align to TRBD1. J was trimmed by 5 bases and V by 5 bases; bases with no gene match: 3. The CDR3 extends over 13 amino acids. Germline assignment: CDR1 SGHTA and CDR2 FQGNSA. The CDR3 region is CASSVDRDQPQHF. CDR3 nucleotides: TGTGCCAGCAGCGTAGACAGGGATCAGCCCCAGCATTTT.

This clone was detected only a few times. CDR3 sequence: CASILQGKYGYTF. For the CDR3, the DNA is TGTGCCAGCATTCTACAGGGGAAGTATGGCTACACCTTC. The chain joins TRBV6-5 to TRBJ1-2, with 7 bases matching TRBD1. CDR3 length equals 13 residues. From germline, CDR1 is MNHEY and CDR2 SVGAGI. The junction had 7 bases not matched to a gene; V was cut back by 7 bases and J by 5 bases.

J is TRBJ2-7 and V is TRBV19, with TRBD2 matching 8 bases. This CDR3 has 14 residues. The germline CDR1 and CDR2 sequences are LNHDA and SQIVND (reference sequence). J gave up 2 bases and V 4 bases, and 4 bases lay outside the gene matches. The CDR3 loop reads CASSTGTRPYEQYF. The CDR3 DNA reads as TGTGCCAGTAGTACCGGGACTAGACCCTACGAGCAGTACTTC. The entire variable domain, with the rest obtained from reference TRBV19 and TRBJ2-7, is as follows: DGGITQSPKYLFRKEGQNVTLSCEQNLNHDAMYWYRQDPGQGLRLIYYSQIVNDFQKGDIAEGYSVSREKKESFPLTVTSAQKNPTAFYLCASSTGTRPYEQYFGPGTRLTVT.